This passage covers 21 T cell receptor beta chains from one sample sequenced in a study of untreated major depressive disorder. The assay was immunoSEQ multiplex PCR, and TCRdb's table has in-frame clones only and misses some. The table records 20,000 to 25,000 clones, approximately 95% of them present only once. What was sequenced was CD4+ T cells from PBMCs. Every receptor here comes from a man aged 25-45 years in good health.

Only one count was recorded for this clone. The chain links TRBV9 to TRBJ1-2; D remains unclear. The ends were cut back, 0 bases at V and 3 bases at J, with 12 bases in the middle. CDR1 and CDR2 from the germline V gene are SGDLS and YYNGEE. The length of the CDR3 is 15 residues. The CDR3 reads CASSVGVAPDYGYTF. CDR3 nucleotides: TGTGCCAGCAGCGTAGGCGTCGCTCCGGACTATGGCTACACCTTC. The whole variable domain, remainder taken from reference TRBV9 and TRBJ1-2, is DSGVTQTPKHLITATGQRVTLRCSPRSGDLSVYWYQQSLDQGLQFLIQYYNGEERAKGNILERFSAQQFPDLHSELNLSSLELGDSALYFCASSVGVAPDYGYTFGSGTRLTVV.

This clone was picked up one time. The chain carries TRBV27 and TRBJ2-7; 9 bases are shared with TRBD2. The CDR3 has 18 residues. J was trimmed by 1 base and V by 3 bases; bases with no gene match: 13. CDR1 MNHEY and CDR2 SMNVEV come from the germline V gene (reference sequence). In nucleotides, the CDR3 is TGTGCCAGCAGTTTTCGGGCGGGTCTAGCGGGACAATCCTACGAGCAGTACTTC. This sequence encodes CASSFRAGLAGQSYEQYF.

The genes are TRBV20-1 and TRBJ1-1, with D unclear. Germline V CDR1 and CDR2: DFQATT, SNEGSKA (reference sequence). Trimming took 3 bases from V and 2 from J, leaving 4 bases between them. This CDR3 is built from 11 residues. This chain's CDR3 is CSARSNTEAFF. The CDR3 DNA sequence: TGCAGTGCTAGGAGTAACACTGAAGCTTTCTTT.

V gene TRBV20-1 combines with J gene TRBJ2-4; perhaps TRBD2 as D (6 bases). The CDR3 consists of 10 residues. In germline, CDR1 is DFQATT, CDR2 SNEGSKA (reference sequence). V was cut by 7 bases and J by 8 bases, with 9 bases left in between. The CDR3 nucleotides read TGCAGTGTTTGGGGGGACATTCAGTACTTC. Its translation is CSVWGDIQYF.

This chain joins TRBV6-6 and TRBJ2-2, with D possibly called TRBD1 or TRBD2 (5 bases each). The V gene's germline CDR1 is MNHNY and CDR2 SVGAGI (reference sequence). The CDR3 has 15 residues. V was shortened by 11 bases and J by 3 bases, with 19 bases between the two germline ends. In nucleotides, the CDR3 is TGTGCCTGCTCGGTAGGGCAGGGAGACACCGGGGAGCTGTTTTTT. This translates into CACSVGQGDTGELFF.

This chain links TRBV27 with TRBJ1-5, with a weak D call TRBD1 (6 bases). Trimming stripped 5 bases from V and 5 bases from J, with 16 bases between. The V gene's germline CDR1 is MNHEY and CDR2 SMNVEV (reference sequence). This CDR3 has 15 amino acids. The CDR3 sequence is CASSPSQGWDQPQHF. The CDR3 DNA reads as TGTGCCAGCAGTCCTTCCCAGGGGTGGGATCAGCCCCAGCATTTT.

The chain carries TRBV4-1 and TRBJ2-1; TRBD2 agrees at 7 bases. The CDR3 totals 17 residues. The junction had 9 bases not matched to a gene; V was cut back by 0 bases and J by 4 bases. Per germline, CDR1 MGHRA and CDR2 YSYEKL. CDR3 sequence (DNA): TGCGCCAGCAGCCAAGATTCCCAGCGGGGAAGATACAATGAGCAGTTCTTC. Translation gives CASSQDSQRGRYNEQFF.

The chain joins TRBV4-1 to TRBJ1-2; unclear D gene. V was shortened by 0 bases and J by 5 bases, with 19 bases between the two germline ends. The CDR3 extends over 17 amino acids. Germline CDR1 MGHRA, CDR2 YSYEKL. This CDR3 reads CASSQDRSFRRGYGYTF. In DNA, the CDR3 is TGCGCCAGCAGCCAAGATAGGTCCTTTCGGCGAGGGTATGGCTACACCTTC.

CDR3 nucleotide sequence: TGTGCCAGCAGCGTAGTCGTCGGTCATGGCGGGAGATGGGAGCAGTACTTC. Translated, it gives CASSVVVGHGGRWEQYF. This chain joins TRBV9 and TRBJ2-7, with 7 bases lining up with TRBD2. From germline, CDR1 is SGDLS and CDR2 YYNGEE. CDR3 length equals 17 residues. Germline trimming cut 0 bases from V and 7 bases from J; bases unmatched to any gene: 16.

This clone was found once. This chain links TRBV5-1 with TRBJ2-1, with 11 bases fitting TRBD2. Germline loops: CDR1 SGHRS, CDR2 YFSETQ. The CDR3 runs 17 residues. With V trimmed by 3 bases and J by 3 bases, 8 bases remained unmatched. CDR3 DNA: TGCGCCAGCAGCTCCCTTAGCGGGAGGGCCCTCTACAATGAGCAGTTCTTC. Encoded protein: CASSSLSGRALYNEQFF.

V is TRBV7-9 and J is TRBJ1-2, with D possibly being TRBD1 (6 bases). The V gene lost 4 bases and the J gene lost 9 bases, with 15 bases spanning the gap. The V gene's germline CDR1 is SEHNR and CDR2 FQNEAQ (reference sequence). This CDR3 contains 13 residues. The DNA of the CDR3 is TGTGCCAGCAGCTATGGTAGGGGGAGACGCTACACCTTC. Translated: CASSYGRGRRYTF.

The rearrangement joins TRBV11-2 to TRBJ1-3; a weak D match, TRBD1 (6 bases). With 5 bases removed from V and 4 bases from J, the gap between germline ends came to 9 bases. The CDR3 totals 13 residues. Germline V gene sequence: CDR1 SGHAT, CDR2 FQNNGV. This chain's CDR3 is CASSRGQGNTIYF. DNA of the CDR3: TGTGCCAGCAGCCGTGGACAGGGAAACACCATATATTTT.

The chain is built from TRBV4-1 and TRBJ2-3; possible D gene TRBD2, 6 bases. Looked up from germline, CDR1 is MGHRA and CDR2 is YSYEKL. The CDR3 runs 14 residues. V shed 1 base and J shed 4 bases, with 9 bases lying between them. Written as DNA, the CDR3 is TGCGCCAGCAGCCAAGTTTCGGGGGCAGATACGCAGTATTTT. Translated: CASSQVSGADTQYF.

The rearrangement uses TRBV25-1 and TRBJ1-5; D not certain. The CDR3 runs to 14 residues. The V end lost 3 bases, the J end lost 2 bases, and 8 bases lay between the germline ends. The V gene's germline CDR1 is MGHDK and CDR2 SYGVNS. The CDR3 DNA sequence: TGTGCCAGCAGTGACCTGATGGGCAATCAGCCCCAGCATTTT. The encoded protein is CASSDLMGNQPQHF. The entire variable domain, with the rest obtained from reference TRBV25-1 and TRBJ1-5, is as follows: EADIYQTPRYLVIGTGKKITLECSQTMGHDKMYWYQQDPGMELHLIHYSYGVNSTEKGDLSSESTVSRIRTEHFPLTLESARPSHTSQYLCASSDLMGNQPQHFGDGTRLSIL.

This chain uses TRBV9 with TRBJ2-2; the D gene is possibly TRBD2 (6 bases). V was clipped by 2 bases and J by 7 bases, with 21 bases between them. CDR3 length: 17 amino acids. Germline V gene data show CDR1 as SGDLS and CDR2 as YYNGEE. The CDR3 nucleotides are TGTGCCAGCAGCGTTGGGGGGAGATATGGGTTTCACGGGGAGCTGTTTTTT. Its translation is CASSVGGRYGFHGELFF.

The CDR3 DNA is TGTGCCAGCAGTGAAACCCATCGACTAGCGGCTACCGGCGAGCAGTACTTC. Protein: CASSETHRLAATGEQYF. The rearrangement joins TRBV6-1 to TRBJ2-7; 9 bases line up with TRBD2. Germline V gene lookup returns CDR1 MNHNS and CDR2 SASEGT. V trimming: 2 bases; J trimming: 6 bases; junction bases outside the gene matches: 14. The length of the CDR3 is 17 residues.

This clone was seen a handful of times. The chain combines TRBV29-1 with TRBJ2-1; 15 bases are shared with TRBD2. Trimming removed 4 bases from V and 8 bases from J; junction bases left unmatched: 9. The germline V gene encodes CDR1 SQVTM and CDR2 ANQGSEA. The CDR3 loop spans 16 amino acids. The CDR3 coding sequence is TGCAGCGTTGCCTTATTAGGACTAGCGGGAGGGGATGAGCAGTTCTTC. Its protein is CSVALLGLAGGDEQFF.

V usage is TRBV29-1 and J usage is TRBJ1-5; no reliable D call. Germline loops: CDR1 SQVTM, CDR2 ANQGSEA. This CDR3 is built from 13 residues. V shed 1 base and J shed 0 bases, with 4 bases lying between them. In DNA form, the CDR3 reads TGCAGCGTTGAAGTCAGTAGCAATCAGCCCCAGCATTTT. Amino acid sequence: CSVEVSSNQPQHF.

The chain is built from TRBV5-5 and TRBJ2-1, with D unresolved. Germline-derived CDR1 and CDR2 are SGHKS and YYEKEE (reference sequence). The CDR3 consists of 13 residues. Deletions cut 3 bases from V and 4 bases from J, with 8 bases between. The CDR3 bases are TGTGCCAGCAGCTCCGGGTCATACAATGAGCAGTTCTTC. Translated: CASSSGSYNEQFF.

This chain links TRBV4-2 with TRBJ1-1; a weak D match, TRBD1 (5 bases). V was shortened by 0 bases and J by 7 bases, with 9 bases between the two germline ends. This CDR3 is built from 13 residues. CDR1 LGHNA and CDR2 YNFKEQ come from the germline V gene. The CDR3 DNA reads as TGTGCCAGCAGCCAAGATCAGGGACTTGAAGCTTTCTTT. Protein: CASSQDQGLEAFF.

The chain uses TRBV6-1 and TRBJ1-2; D might be TRBD1 (5 bases). Trimming removed 3 bases at V and 4 bases at J, with 12 bases between. Germline values: CDR1 MNHNS, CDR2 SASEGT. The CDR3 has 14 residues. CDR3 loop: CASSESWQGYGYTF. The DNA of the CDR3 is TGTGCCAGCAGTGAGAGTTGGCAGGGCTATGGCTACACCTTC.